These 11 T cell receptor beta chains came from one sample sequenced in a study of shared clonotypes between healthy human individuals (dated by TCRdb to 2018 to 2020). The library was generated by the immunoSEQ multiplex PCR assay. This is the immuneACCESS table as TCRdb keeps it, with only in-frame sequences that have V and J called. A part of the clones is gone; compared with another copy, unresolved V genes explain less than half, and the rest is unexplained. The sample table lists more than 2 million clones, around 95% of them with a count of one. Of the sample, 0.13% is held by the ten largest clones. The sequenced sample consisted of naive CD4+ T cells sorted from blood. The cell subset or site label, read with the paper, signifies: CD45RA+ positively selected. The receptors come from a young man in good health.

V and J are TRBV15 and TRBJ2-7; no definite D call. CDR3 length: 15 residues. Trimming pared 0 bases from V and 3 bases from J, leaving 12 bases between. CDR1 and CDR2 from the germline V gene are LNHNV and YYDKDF (reference sequence). CDR3: CATSRDRIGYYEQYF. The DNA for the CDR3 is TGTGCCACCAGCAGAGACAGAATAGGATACTACGAGCAGTACTTC.

The chain has TRBV30 and TRBJ2-7; 11 nucleotides agree with TRBD2. Germline assignment: CDR1 GTSNPN and CDR2 SVGIG (reference sequence). Trimming at V came to 0 bases and at J to 3 bases, leaving 4 bases not matched to a gene. This CDR3 has 15 residues. The CDR3 DNA follows: TGTGCCTGGAGTGTTAAACTAGCGGGAGTCTACGAGCAGTACTTC. This translates into CAWSVKLAGVYEQYF. Looking up the rest from reference TRBV30 and TRBJ2-7 gives the full variable domain: SQTIHQWPATLVQPVGSPLSLECTVEGTSNPNLYWYRQAAGRGLQLLFYSVGIGQISSEVPQNLSASRPQDRQFILSSKKLLLSDSGFYLCAWSVKLAGVYEQYFGPGTRLTVT.

This chain joins TRBV10-3 and TRBJ2-5; no definite D call. V lost 7 bases to trimming and J lost 5 bases, with 14 bases between them. The CDR3 has 13 amino acids. Germline CDR1 is ENHRY and CDR2 is SYGVKD. DNA for the CDR3: TGTGCCATCAAGTTAGGACCCCAGGAGACCCAGTACTTC. It is translated as CAIKLGPQETQYF.

Concerning this clone: A read error may produce the germline difference seen at one junction end. The genes are TRBV7-7 and TRBJ1-1, with D possibly TRBD1 on 5 matching bases. Germline CDR1 reads SSHAT; CDR2 reads FNYEAQ (reference sequence). This CDR3 has 13 residues. CDR3 nucleotide sequence: TGTGCTAGCAGCCGGGACCGGAACACTGAAGCTTTCTTT. Amino acid sequence: CASSRDRNTEAFF.

The chain couples TRBV5-8 to TRBJ2-5, with no clear D. V was clipped by 0 bases and J by 2 bases, with 8 bases between them. The CDR3 has 14 amino acids. The germline gives CDR1 SGHTS, CDR2 YDEGEE. The CDR3 DNA reads as TGTGCCAGCAGCTTGGTCGACAAACAAGAGACCCAGTACTTC. Protein product: CASSLVDKQETQYF.

This rearrangement joins TRBV10-3 to TRBJ1-1, with unresolved D. V lost 9 bases to trimming and J lost 0 bases, with 8 bases between them. CDR3 length: 12 residues. CDR1 is ENHRY, CDR2 SYGVKD, per germline. CDR3 loop: CAMATLNTEAFF. In nucleotides, the CDR3 is TGTGCCATGGCCACCTTGAACACTGAAGCTTTCTTT.

The V and J genes are TRBV11-3 and TRBJ2-7; D is unresolved. CDR1 and CDR2 (germline): SGHNT, YENEEA. The CDR3 totals 13 residues. V was cut by 4 bases and J by 3 bases, with 10 bases left in between. In DNA form, the CDR3 reads TGTGCCAGCAGCTGGGATAAAAACTACGAGCAGTACTTC. Protein product: CASSWDKNYEQYF.

The CDR3 region is CASSSLAGGSYNEQFF. In DNA, the CDR3 is TGTGCCAGCAGTTCCTTAGCGGGGGGCTCCTACAATGAGCAGTTCTTC. V usage is TRBV6-5 and J usage is TRBJ2-1; 10 bases map to TRBD2. Germline V CDR1 and CDR2: MNHEY, SVGAGI. The CDR3 consists of 16 residues. V dropped 4 bases and J dropped 0; count of bases not matched to a gene: 3.

Comment on this clone: In the same sample, other DNA sequences code for this CDR3. The CDR3 loop is CASGRGQETQYF. The CDR3 DNA is TGTGCCAGCGGGAGAGGGCAAGAGACCCAGTACTTC. J is TRBJ2-5 and V is TRBV6-5, with TRBD2 as a possible D gene (5 bases). This CDR3 region has 12 residues. Trimming stripped 8 bases from V and 2 bases from J, with 9 bases between. Germline V gene lookup returns CDR1 MNHEY and CDR2 SVGAGI.

The chain links TRBV28 to TRBJ1-4; the D is unclear. CDR1 and CDR2 from the germline V gene are MDHEN and SYDVKM. V was shortened by 1 base and J by 1 base, with 7 bases between the two germline ends. This CDR3 has 15 residues. The CDR3 here is CASSLLVKTNEKLFF. In DNA form, the CDR3 reads TGTGCCAGCAGTTTATTAGTGAAAACTAATGAAAAACTGTTTTTT.

The gene calls are TRBV19 and TRBJ2-5, with a weak D call TRBD1 (6 bases). Trimming shortened V by 3 bases and J by 2 bases, and 16 bases separated the two germline ends. CDR3 length: 16 residues. Germline CDR1 LNHDA, CDR2 SQIVND (reference sequence). Here the CDR3 DNA reads TGTGCCAGTAGTATTAAACCGGGACACGGACAAGAGACCCAGTACTTC. This gives the protein CASSIKPGHGQETQYF.